The 11 T cell receptor beta chains below come from one sample, sequenced in a study of blood T cell repertoires in COVID-19. The repertoire was sequenced with immunoSEQ multiplex PCR; TCRdb's copy has only in-frame clones and lacks some. This sample has about 140,000 clones; roughly 85% occur once, and the top ten carry around 2.9%. The source material was peripheral blood. Every receptor here comes from a man aged 45 to 65 with acute or convalescent COVID-19.

The chain links TRBV7-6 to TRBJ2-7; the match to TRBD2 covers 11 bases. The CDR3 consists of 15 residues. The V gene's germline CDR1 is SGHVS and CDR2 FNYEAQ. V lost 4 bases to trimming and J lost 4 bases; unmatched junction nucleotides: 6. The CDR3 nucleotides are TGTGCCAGCAGCTCCGGCGGGACTAGCGGATACGAGCAGTACTTC. Translated, it gives CASSSGGTSGYEQYF.

The chain recombines TRBV9 with TRBJ2-2, with a possible D match to TRBD1 (5 bases). Germline-derived CDR1 and CDR2 are SGDLS and YYNGEE. V was trimmed by 0 bases and J by 6 bases, leaving 15 bases between them. The CDR3 contains 16 residues. The CDR3: CASSVATQWGAGELFF. CDR3 in DNA: TGTGCCAGCAGCGTAGCTACCCAGTGGGGCGCCGGGGAGCTGTTTTTT.

The chain employs TRBV7-8 and TRBJ1-2; maybe TRBD1 (5 bases). V was cut by 5 bases and J by 4 bases, with 11 bases left in between. There are 13 residues in the CDR3. Per germline, CDR1 SGHVS and CDR2 FQNEAQ. CDR3 DNA sequence: TGTGCCAGCAGCGCTCAGGGTATCTATGGCTACACCTTC. As protein: CASSAQGIYGYTF. The whole variable domain, remainder taken from reference TRBV7-8 and TRBJ1-2, is GAGVSQSPRYKVAKRGQDVALRCDPISGHVSLFWYQQALGQGPEFLTYFQNEAQLDKSGLPSDRFFAERPEGSVSTLKIQRTQQEDSAVYLCASSAQGIYGYTFGSGTRLTVV.

This clone was observed once. The chain employs TRBV6-2 or TRBV6-3 and TRBJ2-1; no reliable D call. Trimming took 6 bases from V and 5 from J, leaving 8 bases between them. The CDR3 loop spans 12 amino acids. Germline CDR1 MNHEY, CDR2 SVGEGT. The CDR3 sequence: CASSLQDNEQFF. The DNA of the CDR3 is TGTGCCAGCAGCCTCCAGGACAATGAGCAGTTCTTC.

The chain carries TRBV19 and TRBJ1-5; TRBD1 is a possible D gene (5 bases). Germline V gene data show CDR1 as LNHDA and CDR2 as SQIVND (reference sequence). Between the trimmed V and J ends, which lost 6 bases and 7 bases, there was a span of 19 bases. The CDR3 extends over 15 amino acids. CDR3 DNA: TGTGCCAGTAGGAGGGACTCTTTGGGCTGGCAGCCCCAGCATTTT. Protein sequence: CASRRDSLGWQPQHF. The variable domain in full, completed from reference TRBV19 and TRBJ1-5, reads DGGITQSPKYLFRKEGQNVTLSCEQNLNHDAMYWYRQDPGQGLRLIYYSQIVNDFQKGDIAEGYSVSREKKESFPLTVTSAQKNPTAFYLCASRRDSLGWQPQHFGDGTRLSIL.

This clone turned up a few times. The genes are TRBV7-8 and TRBJ2-7, with D tentatively TRBD2 (6 bases). V was pared by 5 bases and J by 2 bases, with 19 bases between. There are 16 residues in the CDR3. Germline loops: CDR1 SGHVS, CDR2 FQNEAQ. The CDR3 coding sequence is TGTGCCAGCAGCCTCCCGGGGGAGGTCGGTACCTACGAGCAGTACTTC. Protein sequence: CASSLPGEVGTYEQYF.

Here the CDR3 reads CASSAVSGTYNEQFF. The CDR3 region has the DNA TGTGCCAGCAGTGCAGTCAGCGGGACCTACAATGAGCAGTTCTTC. The V and J genes are TRBV2 and TRBJ2-1, with 7 bases that match TRBD2. This CDR3 has 15 amino acids. V dropped 4 bases and J dropped 2; count of bases not matched to a gene: 5. Per the germline V gene, CDR1 is SNHLY and CDR2 is FYNNEI.

The V and J genes are TRBV7-2 and TRBJ1-3; D gene uncertain. This CDR3 contains 16 residues. V lost 5 bases, J lost 0 bases, and 14 bases lay in between. The germline gives CDR1 SGHTA, CDR2 FQGNSA. The chain's CDR3 is CASSTNRVFSGNTIYF. The CDR3 DNA follows: TGTGCCAGCAGCACTAACCGGGTCTTCTCTGGAAACACCATATATTTT.

A few counts support this clone. This rearrangement joins TRBV3-1 (or the pseudogene TRBV3-2) to TRBJ2-1; weak D call: TRBD2 (5 bases). The germline V and J ends were trimmed by 3 bases and 3 bases, with 15 bases remaining between them. Germline V gene lookup returns CDR1 LGHDT and CDR2 YNNKEL (reference sequence). This CDR3 is built from 16 residues. The CDR3 region is CASSQGVAADYNEQFF. As DNA, the CDR3 is TGTGCCAGCAGCCAGGGAGTGGCCGCGGACTACAATGAGCAGTTCTTC.

This sequence joins TRBV14 and TRBJ2-7, with a tentative D call TRBD1 (6 bases). Germline V gene data show CDR1 as SGHDN and CDR2 as FVKESK. The CDR3 runs 14 residues. V lost 4 bases, J lost 6 bases, and 16 bases lay in between. This CDR3 is CASSLQGASREQYF. DNA of the CDR3: TGTGCCAGCAGCCTACAGGGAGCGAGCCGCGAGCAGTACTTC.

The chain joins TRBV2 to TRBJ2-7, with 8 bases matching TRBD1. The CDR3 contains 14 residues. Germline CDR1 and CDR2: SNHLY and FYNNEI. J lost 5 bases, V lost 2 bases, and 5 bases had no gene match. This CDR3 reads CASSEPGTGDEQYF. CDR3 in DNA: TGTGCCAGCAGTGAACCCGGGACAGGCGACGAGCAGTACTTC.